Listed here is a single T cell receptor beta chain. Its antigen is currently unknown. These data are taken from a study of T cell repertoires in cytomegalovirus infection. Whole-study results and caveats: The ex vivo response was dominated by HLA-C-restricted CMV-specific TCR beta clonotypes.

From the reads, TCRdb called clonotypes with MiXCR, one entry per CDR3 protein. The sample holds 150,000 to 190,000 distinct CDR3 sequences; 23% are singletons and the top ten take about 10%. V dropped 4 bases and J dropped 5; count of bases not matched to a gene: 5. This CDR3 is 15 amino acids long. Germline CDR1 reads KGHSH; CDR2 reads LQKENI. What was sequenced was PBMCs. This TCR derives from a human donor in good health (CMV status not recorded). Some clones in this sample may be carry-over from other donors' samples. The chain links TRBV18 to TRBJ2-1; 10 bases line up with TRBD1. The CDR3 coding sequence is TGTGCCAGCTCACTCGGACAGGGGGTTCACAATGAGCAGTTCTTC. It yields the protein CASSLGQGVHNEQFF.